This T cell receptor (beta chain) is drawn from a study of blood T cell repertoires in COVID-19 (dated by TCRdb to about 2020). Background on the whole study: The collaborator samples originated in the United States, Italy and Spain and spanned the acute and convalescent phases of COVID-19. The material from the prospective study consisted of cDNA or gDNA derived from T cells, B-cell-depleted T cells, or PBMCs. Deeply sampled blood TCRbeta repertoires from subjects exposed to, actively infected with, or recovered from COVID-19 were included in the dataset. The repertoires were made available in a free public database intended to serve as a resource for research on the immune response to SARS-CoV-2. Samples came from the ongoing ImmuneRACE study (first 160 participants) plus 1,254 subjects from 6 global collaborators. Sample metadata almost always included a de-identified subject ID, COVID-19 status, age in years and sex. Where HLA class I and class II types were available, the types were taken from metadata supplied by the sample provider, not from assay-based typing.

Paper-wide results and their limitations: The amount of clinical and demographic metadata varied by source and participant and was provided uncurated.

TCRbeta CDR3 regions were amplified from genomic DNA using the immunoSEQ Assay, a bias-controlled multiplex PCR. Processing in the source paper ran as follows. Nucleated cell counts per sample were estimated from amplification of reference gene primers within the assay. To quantify the absolute abundance of each unique TCRbeta CDR3 rearrangement, sequence reads were collapsed and filtered. For each sample, productive Simpson clonality was calculated as the square root of Simpson's diversity index over productive rearrangements. The source is immuneACCESS, and TCRdb retained only in-frame sequences with V and J called. Part of the clones is not carried over; for the studies checked, unresolved V genes explain less than half of this, and the remainder is unexplained. That table is the source of V, J and clone size, and D and trimming were worked out from the DNA. Here the sample has 50,000 to 70,000 clones; around 88% occur a single time. The ten largest clones capture around 5% of the sample.

A note on this clone: No antigen is known for it. It has no much larger one-base neighbor in the sample; base qualities were not kept.

From a lookup of the germline V gene, CDR1 and CDR2 are MDHEN and SYDVKM. Trimming removed 5 bases from V and 3 bases from J; the gene matches leave 12 bases unexplained. The CDR3 runs 17 residues from the cysteine to the phenylalanine. Only the CDR3 portion is preserved as DNA: 51 bases, with reading frame beginning at the first base. Each collaborating institution followed its own protocols to collect whole blood in K2EDTA tubes. For TCRbeta analysis, collaborators shipped samples as frozen whole blood, isolated PBMCs, or DNA extracted from either of those sample types. The rearrangement combines TRBV28 with TRBJ1-5; TRBD1 aligns with 8 central bases. This TCR was recovered from a man aged 55 to 70 with acute or convalescent COVID-19. Specimen: peripheral blood. The nucleotides are TGTGCCAGCAGTAGCCGTTCAGGGACAGGTCTCAATCAGCCCCAGCATTTT. Its protein product is CASSSRSGTGLNQPQHF.